A selection of T cell receptor beta chains follows, all from one sample in a study of shared clonotypes between healthy human individuals. Sequencing was performed with immunoSEQ multiplex PCR; in TCRdb, only in-frame clones are kept and a portion is missing. The sample includes 600,000 to 750,000 clones, around 70% seen only once; the top ten take over 1.5%. The sample comprised memory CD4+ T cells sorted from blood. These receptors came from a woman aged 25 to 45 in good health. Both conserved end residues are part of each CDR3. A D gene is named only where the DNA matches it firmly. The size field is filled for only some rows; it gives once, few, many or a size class.

size: .; V: TRBV28; J: TRBJ2-3; D: TRBD2; CDR3: CASRTSGTDTQYF; DNA: TGTGCCAGCAGGACTAGCGGCACAGATACGCAGTATTTT
size: few; V: TRBV28; J: TRBJ1-2; D: .; CDR3: CASSLGGARGYTF; DNA: TGTGCCAGCAGTTTAGGGGGGGCTCGTGGCTACACCTTC
size: .; V: TRBV5-8; J: TRBJ2-2; D: TRBD2; CDR3: CASSSGLAVTGELFF; DNA: TGTGCCAGCAGCTCGGGACTAGCGGTTACCGGGGAGCTGTTTTTT
size: few; V: TRBV5-4; J: TRBJ2-1; D: .; CDR3: CASSLGPESRNEQFF; DNA: TGTGCCAGCAGCTTGGGGCCAGAAAGTCGGAATGAGCAGTTCTTC
size: .; V: TRBV6-6; J: TRBJ2-7; D: .; CDR3: CAARAAVGYEQYF; DNA: TGTGCCGCCCGCGCAGCGGTCGGCTACGAGCAGTACTTC
size: few; V: TRBV29-1; J: TRBJ1-3; D: TRBD1; CDR3: CSGHHRGREGSSGNTIYF; DNA: TGCAGCGGGCACCACAGGGGGCGGGAGGGAAGCTCTGGAAACACCATATATTTT
size: .; V: TRBV6-1; J: TRBJ1-1; D: TRBD1; CDR3: CASSELDRGNTEAFF; DNA: TGTGCCAGCAGTGAGTTAGACAGGGGTAACACTGAAGCTTTCTTT
size: .; V: TRBV15; J: TRBJ1-3; D: .; CDR3: CATSRDLGAFGNTIYF; DNA: TGTGCCACCAGCAGAGATCTGGGGGCATTTGGAAACACCATATATTTT
size: many; V: TRBV28; J: TRBJ2-4; D: .; CDR3: CASSLQDKNIQYF; DNA: TGTGCCAGCAGTTTACAGGACAAAAACATTCAGTACTTC
size: .; V: TRBV18; J: TRBJ2-1; D: TRBD2; CDR3: CASSPGLAGEVEQFF; DNA: TGTGCCAGCTCCCCTGGACTAGCGGGAGAGGTTGAGCAGTTCTTC
size: .; V: TRBV14; J: TRBJ1-3; D: .; CDR3: CASSQVIASGNTIYF; DNA: TGTGCCAGCAGCCAAGTAATAGCCTCTGGAAACACCATATATTTT
size: .; V: TRBV5-4; J: TRBJ1-1; D: .; CDR3: CASSFSPNTEAFF; DNA: TGTGCCAGCAGCTTTTCACCGAACACTGAAGCTTTCTTT
size: .; V: TRBV11-2; J: TRBJ2-1; D: TRBD2; CDR3: CASSLGTTGGLQFF; DNA: TGTGCCAGCAGCTTAGGTACGACGGGAGGGTTGCAGTTCTTC
size: .; V: TRBV5-1; J: TRBJ2-7; D: TRBD2; CDR3: CATSREGTWEQYF; DNA: TGCGCCACCTCGAGGGAGGGGACCTGGGAGCAGTACTTC
size: many; V: TRBV25-1; J: TRBJ1-1; D: .; CDR3: CASSSAGTEAFF; DNA: TGTGCCAGCAGTTCGGCTGGGACTGAAGCTTTCTTT
size: .; V: TRBV7-2; J: TRBJ2-2; D: .; CDR3: CASRIVAGELFF; DNA: TGTGCCAGCAGAATAGTAGCCGGGGAGCTGTTTTTT
size: .; V: TRBV27; J: TRBJ2-7; D: .; CDR3: CASKLVRGDEQYF; DNA: TGTGCCAGCAAGTTGGTAAGGGGCGACGAGCAGTACTTC
size: .; V: TRBV5-4; J: TRBJ2-5; D: .; CDR3: CASSLDADRETQYF; DNA: TGTGCCAGCAGCTTAGATGCAGACCGCGAGACCCAGTACTTC
size: .; V: TRBV5-8; J: TRBJ1-4; D: .; CDR3: CASSLNEKLFF; DNA: TGTGCCAGCAGCTTAAATGAAAAACTGTTTTTT
size: .; V: TRBV4-1; J: TRBJ2-1; D: .; CDR3: CASSQVQGVYNEQFF; DNA: TGCGCCAGCAGCCAAGTACAGGGTGTGTACAATGAGCAGTTCTTC
size: many; V: TRBV5-1; J: TRBJ1-3; D: .; CDR3: CASSLGSGNTIYF; DNA: TGCGCCAGCAGCTTGGGCTCTGGAAACACCATATATTTT
size: .; V: TRBV5-1; J: TRBJ1-4; D: .; CDR3: CASSLTGDSGEILFF; DNA: TGCGCCAGCAGCTTGACCGGGGACTCCGGGGAGATACTGTTTTTT
size: .; V: TRBV7-9; J: TRBJ2-2; D: TRBD2; CDR3: CASRKTSGSLDTGELFF; DNA: TGTGCCAGCAGGAAGACTAGCGGGAGTCTTGACACCGGGGAGCTGTTTTTT
size: .; V: TRBV19; J: TRBJ1-5; D: .; CDR3: CASSLRRSNQPQHF; DNA: TGTGCCAGTAGTTTAAGGAGGAGCAATCAGCCCCAGCATTTT
size: .; V: TRBV5-1; J: TRBJ2-4; D: .; CDR3: CASSFRWGDIQYF; DNA: TGCGCCAGCAGCTTCCGTTGGGGGGACATTCAGTACTTC
size: .; V: TRBV4-1; J: TRBJ2-5; D: .; CDR3: CASSYDRRQWETQYF; DNA: TGCGCCAGCAGCTACGACAGGAGGCAGTGGGAGACCCAGTACTTC
size: once; V: TRBV7-3; J: TRBJ2-2; D: TRBD1; CDR3: CASSYRQGAGTGELFF; DNA: TGTGCCAGCAGCTACCGACAGGGGGCGGGCACCGGGGAGCTGTTTTTT